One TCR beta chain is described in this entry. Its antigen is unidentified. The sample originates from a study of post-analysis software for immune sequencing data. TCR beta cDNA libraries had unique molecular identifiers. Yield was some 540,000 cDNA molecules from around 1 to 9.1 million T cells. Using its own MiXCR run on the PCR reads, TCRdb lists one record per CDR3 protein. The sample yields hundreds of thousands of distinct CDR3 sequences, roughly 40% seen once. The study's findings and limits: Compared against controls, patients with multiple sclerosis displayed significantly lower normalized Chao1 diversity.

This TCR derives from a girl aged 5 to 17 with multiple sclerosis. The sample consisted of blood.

The CDR3 DNA sequence: TGTGCCAGCAGTTTGGTAGGGGGCGGAGGCTACACCTTC. Residues: CASSLVGGGGYTF. V gene TRBV12-3 or TRBV12-4 combines with J gene TRBJ1-2, with 7 bases fitting TRBD1. CDR3 length equals 13 residues. J gave up 8 bases and V 3 bases, and 6 bases lay outside the gene matches.